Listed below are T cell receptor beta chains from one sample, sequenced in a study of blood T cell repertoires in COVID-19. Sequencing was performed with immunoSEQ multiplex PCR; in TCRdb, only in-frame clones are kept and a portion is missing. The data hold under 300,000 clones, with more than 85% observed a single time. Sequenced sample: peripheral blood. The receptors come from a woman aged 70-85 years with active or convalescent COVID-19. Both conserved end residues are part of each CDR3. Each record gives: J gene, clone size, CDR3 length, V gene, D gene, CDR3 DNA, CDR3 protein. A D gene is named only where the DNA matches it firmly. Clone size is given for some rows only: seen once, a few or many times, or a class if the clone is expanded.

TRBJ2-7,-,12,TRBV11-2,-,TGTGCCAGCAGCCAGGGGTGGCACGAGCAGTACTTC,CASSQGWHEQYF
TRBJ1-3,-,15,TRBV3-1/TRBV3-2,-,TGTGCCAGCAGCTTGACTGCCAACTCTGGAAACACCATATATTTT,CASSLTANSGNTIYF
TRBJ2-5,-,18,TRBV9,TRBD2,TGTGCCAGCAGCGTATCCACCTCGGGACTAGCGTACCAAGAGACCCAGTACTTC,CASSVSTSGLAYQETQYF
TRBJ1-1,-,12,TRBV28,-,TGTGCCAGCAGTTTTAAGGTGGGGACTGCTTTCTTT,CASSFKVGTAFF
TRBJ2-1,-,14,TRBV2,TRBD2,TGTGCCAGCGGACCTAGCGGGAGTTACAATGAGCAGTTCTTC,CASGPSGSYNEQFF
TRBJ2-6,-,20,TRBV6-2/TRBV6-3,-,TGTGCCAGCAGCCTGGGTTTATCACAGGGATCCCCCTCTGGGGCCAACGTCCTGACTTTC,CASSLGLSQGSPSGANVLTF
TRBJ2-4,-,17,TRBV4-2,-,TGTGCCAGCAGCCAACCTGATTCAGGGGTTGCCAAAAACATTCAGTACTTC,CASSQPDSGVAKNIQYF
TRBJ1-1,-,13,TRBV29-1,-,TGCAGCGTCTCGGGGTACGGGAACACTGAAGCTTTCTTT,CSVSGYGNTEAFF
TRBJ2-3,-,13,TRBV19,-,TGTGCCAGTAACACTGATACACAGGATACGCAGTATTTT,CASNTDTQDTQYF
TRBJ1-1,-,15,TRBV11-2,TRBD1,TGTGCCAGCAGCTTAGCAGGGGGGATGAACACTGAAGCTTTCTTT,CASSLAGGMNTEAFF
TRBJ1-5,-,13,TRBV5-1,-,TGCGCCAGCAGCTTGGAGGAGGGTCAGCCCCAGCATTTT,CASSLEEGQPQHF
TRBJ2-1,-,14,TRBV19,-,TGTGCCAGTAGTATTCAGTTCGTGGTGGATGAGCAGTTCTTC,CASSIQFVVDEQFF
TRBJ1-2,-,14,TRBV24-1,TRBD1,TGTGCCACCAGTGACCGGGACAGGGGAAGTGGCTACACCTTC,CATSDRDRGSGYTF
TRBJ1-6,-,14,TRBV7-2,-,TGTGCCACCCGAGAAAGCTCCTATAATTCACCCCTCCACTTT,CATRESSYNSPLHF
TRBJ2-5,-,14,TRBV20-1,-,TGCAGTGCTAGTCTTGGCAGAATGATTGAGACCCAGTACTTC,CSASLGRMIETQYF
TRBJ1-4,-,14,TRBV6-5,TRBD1,TGTGCCAGCAGACCGGGACAGGGAGGAGAAAAACTGTTTTTT,CASRPGQGGEKLFF
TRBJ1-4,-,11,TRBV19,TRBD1,TGTGCCAGTAGTCAGGGGGGAAAACTGTTTTTT,CASSQGGKLFF
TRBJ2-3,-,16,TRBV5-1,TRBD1,TGCGCCAGCAGCTTGGGAAACAGGGGTAGCACAGATACGCAGTATTTT,CASSLGNRGSTDTQYF
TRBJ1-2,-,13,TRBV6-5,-,TGTGCCAGCAGTTACTCCAGGGGCCCATCATACACCTTC,CASSYSRGPSYTF
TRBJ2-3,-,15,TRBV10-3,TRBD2,TGTGCCATCAGTGACACTAGCGGGGGGCCAGATACGCAGTATTTT,CAISDTSGGPDTQYF
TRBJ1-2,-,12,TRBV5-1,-,TGCGCCAGCAGTCTGGAGACAGGATCCTACACCTTC,CASSLETGSYTF
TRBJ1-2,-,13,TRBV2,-,TGTGCCAGCAGTGAAGAGGGGGGGTATGGCTACACCTTC,CASSEEGGYGYTF
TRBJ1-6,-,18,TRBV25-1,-,TGTGCCAGCAGTGAACTGGACCCCAGGGTGGCCTATAATTCACCCCTCCACTTT,CASSELDPRVAYNSPLHF
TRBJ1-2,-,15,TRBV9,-,TGTGCCAGCAGCGTAGAGACCCGAAGAGGCTATGGCTACACCTTC,CASSVETRRGYGYTF
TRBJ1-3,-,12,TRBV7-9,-,TGTGCCAGCAGCTTAGGCTCGGGAACCATATATTTT,CASSLGSGTIYF
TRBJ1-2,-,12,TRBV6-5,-,TGTGCCAGCAGGGGGGCGTCTTGGGGCTACACCTTC,CASRGASWGYTF
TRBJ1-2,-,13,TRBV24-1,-,TGTGCCACCAGTGATTTTAGCCGGGAAGGCTACACCTTC,CATSDFSREGYTF
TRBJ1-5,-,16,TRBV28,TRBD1,TGTGCCAGCAGTTCGGGGACAGTAAGCAGCAATCAGCCCCAGCATTTT,CASSSGTVSSNQPQHF
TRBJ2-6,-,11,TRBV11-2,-,TGTGCCAGCAGCAATCCCGGGACAACGACTTTC,CASSNPGTTTF
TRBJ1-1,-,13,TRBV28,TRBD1,TGTGCCAGTAACAGGGGGCGCTACACTGAAGCTTTCTTT,CASNRGRYTEAFF
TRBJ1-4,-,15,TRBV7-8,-,TGTGCCAGCAGCTTAGTCTGGACACCAAATGAAAAACTGTTTTTT,CASSLVWTPNEKLFF
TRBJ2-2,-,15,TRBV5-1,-,TGCGCCAGCTCCCTTGGGGACTTTAACACCGGGGAGCTGTTTTTT,CASSLGDFNTGELFF
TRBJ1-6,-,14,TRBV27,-,TGTGCCAGCAGTTTAATAGGGGTGGATTCACCCCTCCACTTT,CASSLIGVDSPLHF
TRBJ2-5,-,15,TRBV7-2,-,TGTGCCAGCAGCTTAGTGCTGGCTCGCCAAGAGACCCAGTACTTC,CASSLVLARQETQYF
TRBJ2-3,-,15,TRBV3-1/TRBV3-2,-,TGTGCCAGCAGCCAAGATAGAGTACGCACAGATACGCAGTATTTT,CASSQDRVRTDTQYF
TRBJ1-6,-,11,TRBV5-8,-,TGTGCCAGCAGCGTAAATTCACCCCTCCACTTT,CASSVNSPLHF
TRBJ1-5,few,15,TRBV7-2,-,TGTGCCAGCAGCTCAGGGGTCATCAACAATCAGCCCCAGCATTTT,CASSSGVINNQPQHF
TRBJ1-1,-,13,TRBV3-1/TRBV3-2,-,TGTGCCAGCAGCCCACGGACTCTAGGTGAAGCTTTCTTT,CASSPRTLGEAFF
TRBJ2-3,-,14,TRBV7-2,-,TGTGCCAGCAGCCTCAGACAGACCACAGATACGCAGTATTTT,CASSLRQTTDTQYF
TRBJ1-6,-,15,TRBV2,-,TGTGCCTCCCATGGAGGGGTGTTAAACAATTCACCCCTCCACTTT,CASHGGVLNNSPLHF
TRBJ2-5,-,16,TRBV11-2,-,TGTGCCAGCAGCCTTGGCCTACTAGGGCAGAAAGAGACCCAGTACTTC,CASSLGLLGQKETQYF
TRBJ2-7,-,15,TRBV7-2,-,TGTGCCAGCAGCTTAGGAGGATCAAAGGATGACGAGCAGTACTTC,CASSLGGSKDDEQYF
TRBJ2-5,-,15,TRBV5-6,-,TGTGCCAGCACCTCTCCGAGGGCATCACGAGAGACCCAGTACTTC,CASTSPRASRETQYF
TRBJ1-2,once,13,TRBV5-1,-,TGCGCCAGCAGCTTGGACCAGGGGTCCGGCTTCGCCTTC,CASSLDQGSGFAF
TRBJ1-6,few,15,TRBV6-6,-,TGTGCCAGCAGTCCTCTCTACTTCGATAATTCACCCCTCCACTTT,CASSPLYFDNSPLHF
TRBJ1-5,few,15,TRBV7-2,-,TGTGCCAGCAGCTTAGAACGAGGGCAGCATCAGCCCCAGCATTTT,CASSLERGQHQPQHF
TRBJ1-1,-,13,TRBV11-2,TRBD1,TGTGCCAGCAGGGGACAGCCGAACACTGAAGCTTTCTTT,CASRGQPNTEAFF
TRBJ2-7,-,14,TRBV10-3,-,TGTGCCATCAGGAACAGCAGAGAATCCTACGAGCAGTACTTC,CAIRNSRESYEQYF
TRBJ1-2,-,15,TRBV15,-,TGTGCCACCAGCAGAGATCAATCGACAGCCTATGGCTACACCTTC,CATSRDQSTAYGYTF
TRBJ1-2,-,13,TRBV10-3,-,TGTGCCATCAGTGCCGACAGACAAGATGGCTACACCTTC,CAISADRQDGYTF
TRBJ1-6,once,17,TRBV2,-,TGTGCCAGCAGCGAGATACGGGGGAGGGGAATCAGATCGGCCCTCCACTTT,CASSEIRGRGIRSALHF
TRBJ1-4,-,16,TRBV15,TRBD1,TGTGCCACCAGCAGGCGCGGGACAGCAACTAATGAAAAACTGTTTTTT,CATSRRGTATNEKLFF